A selection of T cell receptor beta chains follows, all from one sample in a study of T cell changes during pregnancy in multiple sclerosis. The protocol was immunoSEQ multiplex PCR, while the TCRdb copy is restricted to in-frame clones and leaves out a portion. This sample yields tens of thousands of clones, of which around 94% are seen a single time; roughly 1.7% belongs to the top ten. The sequencing used peripheral blood, collected in the third trimester of pregnancy. These TCRs come from a female donor with multiple sclerosis, enrolled in a pregnancy study. Both conserved end residues are trimmed from each CDR3.

j_call	v_call	cdr3_aa
TRBJ2-1	TRBV7-9	ASSPKTSGLYNEQF
TRBJ1-2	TRBV7-6	ASRPWTVYGYT
TRBJ2-3	TRBV28	ASSSTGLEESTDTQY
TRBJ1-1	TRBV5-1	ASSLSVGHDVYEAF
TRBJ2-5	TRBV9	ASSPGQGATQTQY
TRBJ1-1	TRBV5-1	ASSLRTEALNTEAF
TRBJ1-1	TRBV29-1	SVRGILNTEAF
TRBJ2-7	TRBV5-1	ASSPGLAGLGLNYEQY
TRBJ2-2	TRBV11-3	ASSPRGRSTGELF
TRBJ2-7	TRBV25-1	ASSERRGYEQY
TRBJ2-5	TRBV27	ASSFLTGLGETQY
TRBJ1-6	TRBV30	AWSPPGTDNSPLH
TRBJ2-7	TRBV7-9	ASSYIGGYEQY
TRBJ2-5	TRBV29-1	SIDQGGKTQY
TRBJ1-1	TRBV5-4	ASSARGGTTEAF
TRBJ2-7	TRBV7-6	ASSLGERGGRYEQY
TRBJ1-2	TRBV5-4	ASRSSRGEDGYT
TRBJ2-1	TRBV5-1	ASSLGSYNEQF